What follows is one TCR beta chain and its context. The antigen is not known. These data originate in a study of T-cell memory formation after mild COVID-19. Background on the study: Most TCR clusters belonged to a single donor. Study-level points and caveats: Memory cells collected pre-infection included some clones that later responded, suggesting cross-reactive memory joined.

The 5'RACE method, run with constant-segment primers, produced TCR alpha and TCR beta cDNA libraries (carrying sample barcodes and UMIs). TCRdb re-derived calls from the 5' RACE reads in MiXCR, one entry per CDR3 protein. The profile covers 400,000 to 500,000 distinct CDR3 sequences, with about 20% appearing a single time and roughly 21% taken by the ten largest. CDR1 is SGHRS, CDR2 YFSETQ, per germline. Losses at the gene ends were 7 bases for V and 4 bases for J; bases not matched to a gene: 10. The CDR3 is 14 residues long. The receptor was derived from a man between 18 and 29 years old who had mild COVID-19 (a few samples of this study predate the infection). Cell type and time point are not known. The source material was PBMCs or a T cell subset sorted from them (not recorded which). The chain links TRBV5-1 to TRBJ1-1, with 7 bases that match TRBD1. DNA for the CDR3: TGCGCCAGCGGATCGACGACAGGGTCCACTGAAGCTTTCTTT. Translated: CASGSTTGSTEAFF.